This TCR beta chain was identified in a study of blood T cell repertoires in COVID-19. Whole-study context: From T cells, B-cell-depleted T cells, or PBMCs came the material, which was cDNA or gDNA.

The table came from immunoSEQ multiplex PCR; TCRdb's copy has only in-frame clones and leaves some out. The top ten clones hold around 7.9% of a sample with over 400,000 clones, approximately 86% of them seen once. Germline trimming cut 6 bases from V and 1 base from J; bases unmatched to any gene: 9. The V gene's germline CDR1 is SQVTM and CDR2 ANQGSEA. The CDR3 is 15 residues long. This chain joins TRBV29-1 and TRBJ2-4; 7 nucleotides line up with TRBD1. The receptor was derived from a woman aged 55-75 years who had recovered from COVID-19. Sequenced: PBMCs or T cells enriched from blood (not recorded which). This CDR3 is CSVLQGRGAKNIQYF. In DNA form, the CDR3 reads TGCAGCGTCCTACAGGGGAGAGGGGCCAAAAACATTCAGTACTTC.